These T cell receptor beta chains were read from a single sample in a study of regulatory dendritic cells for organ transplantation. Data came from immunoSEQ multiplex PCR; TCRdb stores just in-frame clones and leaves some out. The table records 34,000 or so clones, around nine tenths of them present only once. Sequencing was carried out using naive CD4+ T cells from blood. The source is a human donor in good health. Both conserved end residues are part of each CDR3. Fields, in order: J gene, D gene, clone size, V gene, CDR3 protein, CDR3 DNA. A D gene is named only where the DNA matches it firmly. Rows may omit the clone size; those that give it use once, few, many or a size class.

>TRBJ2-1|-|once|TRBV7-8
CASSRARAVGEQFF
TGTGCCAGCAGCCGGGCACGGGCGGTGGGTGAGCAGTTCTTC
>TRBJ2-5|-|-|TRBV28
CASSSTPETQYF
TGTGCCAGCAGTTCCACCCCAGAGACCCAGTACTTC
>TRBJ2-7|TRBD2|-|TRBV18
CASSSLAGSYEQYF
TGTGCCAGCTCATCGTTAGCGGGCTCCTACGAGCAGTACTTC
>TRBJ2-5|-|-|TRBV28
CASSSTGLSYQETQYF
TGTGCCAGCAGCTCCACAGGGCTTAGTTACCAAGAGACCCAGTACTTC
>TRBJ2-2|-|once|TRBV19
CASTTWGGPGELFF
TGTGCCAGTACCACCTGGGGAGGTCCCGGGGAGCTGTTTTTT
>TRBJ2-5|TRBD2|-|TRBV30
CAWRYLAGEETQYF
TGTGCCTGGAGGTACCTAGCGGGGGAAGAGACCCAGTACTTC
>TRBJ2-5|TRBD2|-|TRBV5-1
CASSRGTSGRNQETQYF
TGCGCCAGCAGCCGGGGGACTAGCGGGAGGAATCAAGAGACCCAGTACTTC
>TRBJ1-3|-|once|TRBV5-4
CASSRSVRTRDGDSGNTIYF
TGTGCCAGCAGTCGCTCGGTTCGTACGCGAGACGGAGACTCTGGAAACACCATATATTTT
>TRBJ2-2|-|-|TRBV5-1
CASSLRSAKQGPGELFF
TGCGCCAGCAGCTTGCGCTCGGCAAAACAAGGACCCGGGGAGCTGTTTTTT
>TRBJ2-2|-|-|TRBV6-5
CASSYGGGGPGELFF
TGTGCCAGCAGTTACGGTGGAGGGGGCCCCGGGGAGCTGTTTTTT
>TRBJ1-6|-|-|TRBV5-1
CASSLGTGGNSPLHF
TGCGCCAGCAGCTTGGGTACAGGCGGTAATTCACCCCTCCACTTT
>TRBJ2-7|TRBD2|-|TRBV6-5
CASFSLTSGSPEQYF
TGTGCCAGCTTTAGCCTAACTAGCGGGAGTCCCGAGCAGTACTTC
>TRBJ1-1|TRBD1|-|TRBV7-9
CASATRQGATEAFF
TGTGCCAGCGCGACGAGACAGGGGGCTACTGAAGCTTTCTTT
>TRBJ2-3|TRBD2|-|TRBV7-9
CASSSGSGRLTDTQYF
TGTGCCAGCAGCTCAGGGAGCGGGAGACTTACAGATACGCAGTATTTT
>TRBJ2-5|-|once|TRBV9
CASSVGWGTLETQYF
TGTGCCAGCAGCGTAGGGTGGGGGACCCTGGAGACCCAGTACTTC
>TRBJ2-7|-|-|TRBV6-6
CASGRGGSYEQYF
TGTGCCAGCGGCAGGGGCGGGTCCTACGAGCAGTACTTC
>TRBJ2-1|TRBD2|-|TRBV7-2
CASSVEGLTSYNEQFF
TGTGCCAGCAGCGTAGAGGGACTAACTTCCTACAATGAGCAGTTCTTC
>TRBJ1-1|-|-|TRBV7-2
CASSKTRRVYGEAFF
TGTGCCAGCAGTAAAACCCGCCGGGTTTACGGTGAAGCTTTCTTT
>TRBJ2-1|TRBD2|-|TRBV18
CASSSPSGRRNEQFF
TGTGCCAGCTCATCTCCTAGCGGGAGACGGAATGAGCAGTTCTTC
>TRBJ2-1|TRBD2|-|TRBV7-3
CASSLMPTSGGFSYNEQFF
TGTGCCAGCAGCTTAATGCCAACTAGCGGGGGGTTCTCCTACAATGAGCAGTTCTTC
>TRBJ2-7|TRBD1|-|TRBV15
CATSRDNFAGQGAYEQYF
TGTGCCACCAGCAGAGATAATTTTGCGGGACAGGGCGCCTACGAGCAGTACTTC
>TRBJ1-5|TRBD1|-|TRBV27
CASSRVGTADGNQPQHF
TGTGCCAGCAGCCGGGTGGGGACAGCGGATGGGAATCAGCCCCAGCATTTT
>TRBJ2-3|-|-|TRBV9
CASSLRPATDTQYF
TGTGCCAGCAGCCTGCGTCCTGCCACAGATACGCAGTATTTT
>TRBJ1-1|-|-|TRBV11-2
CASSDSDRLNTEAFF
TGTGCCAGCAGCGATTCGGACAGATTAAACACTGAAGCTTTCTTT
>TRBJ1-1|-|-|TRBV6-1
CASSGQRQAFF
TGTGCCAGCAGTGGCCAGCGGCAAGCTTTCTTT
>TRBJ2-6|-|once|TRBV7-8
CASSLVRRGYGSGANVLTF
TGTGCCAGCAGCTTAGTCCGTCGGGGTTACGGTTCTGGGGCCAACGTCCTGACTTTC
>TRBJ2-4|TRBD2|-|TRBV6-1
CASSVIASGSAKNIQYF
TGTGCCAGCAGTGTTATAGCTAGCGGGAGTGCCAAAAACATTCAGTACTTC
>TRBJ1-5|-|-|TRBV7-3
CASSRNDKSNQPQHF
TGTGCCAGCAGCCGAAACGACAAAAGCAATCAGCCCCAGCATTTT
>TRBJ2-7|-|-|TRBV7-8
CASTGGMSPYEQYF
TGTGCCAGCACGGGTGGGATGTCCCCCTACGAGCAGTACTTC
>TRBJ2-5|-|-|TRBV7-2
CASSPPGDQETQYF
TGTGCCAGCAGCCCGCCGGGGGACCAAGAGACCCAGTACTTC
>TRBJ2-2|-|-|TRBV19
CASTFTANTGELFF
TGTGCCAGTACTTTCACTGCGAACACCGGGGAGCTGTTTTTT
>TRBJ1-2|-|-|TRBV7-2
CASSLDALWQPPNYGYTF
TGTGCCAGCAGCTTAGACGCCCTCTGGCAGCCCCCTAACTATGGCTACACCTTC
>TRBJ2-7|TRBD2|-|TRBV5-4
CASSWGASGRPYEQYF
TGTGCCAGCAGCTGGGGAGCTAGCGGGAGACCCTACGAGCAGTACTTC
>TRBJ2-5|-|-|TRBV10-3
CAIGPGEETQYF
TGTGCCATCGGCCCCGGAGAAGAGACCCAGTACTTC
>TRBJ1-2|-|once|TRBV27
CASSSVASDFHGYTF
TGTGCCAGCAGTTCCGTAGCCTCGGACTTTCATGGCTACACCTTC
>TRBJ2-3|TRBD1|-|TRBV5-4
CASSPGGTGGFSDTQYF
TGTGCCAGCAGCCCGGGGGGGACAGGGGGATTTTCAGATACGCAGTATTTT
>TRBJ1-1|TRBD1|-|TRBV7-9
CASSPLQGTEAFF
TGTGCCAGCAGCCCACTACAGGGGACTGAAGCTTTCTTT
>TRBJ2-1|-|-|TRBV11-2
CASSFETYNEQFF
TGTGCCAGCAGCTTCGAAACCTACAATGAGCAGTTCTTC
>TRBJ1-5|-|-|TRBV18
CASSLEGQTYQPQHF
TGTGCCAGCTCACTAGAAGGGCAGACCTATCAGCCCCAGCATTTT
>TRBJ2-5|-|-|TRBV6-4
CASSEWGRGHFQETQYF
TGTGCCAGCAGTGAATGGGGGAGGGGGCACTTCCAAGAGACCCAGTACTTC
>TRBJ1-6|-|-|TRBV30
CAWSDHFLFGSSPLHF
TGTGCCTGGTCCGATCATTTTCTTTTCGGTTCTTCACCCCTCCACTTT
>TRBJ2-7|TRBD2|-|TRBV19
CASRAFGTTPAGEQYF
TGTGCCAGTAGGGCATTCGGGACTACCCCGGCCGGCGAGCAGTACTTC
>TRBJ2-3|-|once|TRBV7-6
CASSLSSSAGRGDTQYF
TGTGCCAGCAGCTTATCGAGTAGCGCAGGTCGGGGAGATACGCAGTATTTT
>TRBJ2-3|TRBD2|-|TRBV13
CASSLSPGRPPDTQYF
TGTGCCAGCAGCTTAAGCCCCGGGAGGCCTCCAGATACGCAGTATTTT
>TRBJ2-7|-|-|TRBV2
CASSGGNTGRTYEQYF
TGTGCCAGCAGTGGCGGAAATACCGGACGGACCTACGAGCAGTACTTC
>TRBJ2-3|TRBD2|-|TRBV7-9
CASSLVASGGTDTQYF
TGTGCCAGCAGCTTAGTCGCTAGCGGGGGCACAGATACGCAGTATTTT
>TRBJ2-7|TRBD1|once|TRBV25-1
CASSESQGADEQYF
TGTGCCAGCAGTGAATCGCAGGGGGCCGACGAGCAGTACTTC
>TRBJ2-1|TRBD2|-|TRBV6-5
CASTRGGAPVEQFF
TGTGCCAGCACGCGCGGGGGGGCCCCGGTTGAGCAGTTCTTC
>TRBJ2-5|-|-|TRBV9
CASSVPGIDETQYF
TGTGCCAGCAGCGTACCAGGGATAGACGAGACCCAGTACTTC
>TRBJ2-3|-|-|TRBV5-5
CASSADNGADTQYF
TGTGCCAGCAGCGCGGACAACGGGGCAGATACGCAGTATTTT
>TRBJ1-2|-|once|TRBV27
CASSSTPNYGYTF
TGTGCCAGCAGTTCTACACCTAACTATGGCTACACCTTC
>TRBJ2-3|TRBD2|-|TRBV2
CASSPLAGGADTQYF
TGTGCCAGCAGCCCCCTAGCGGGGGGAGCAGATACGCAGTATTTT
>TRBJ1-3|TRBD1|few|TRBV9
CASSSQGGAEETTIYF
TGTGCCAGCAGCTCCCAGGGGGGGGCGGAAGAAACCACCATATATTTT
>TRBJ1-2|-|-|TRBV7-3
CASSRTGQGYGYTF
TGTGCCAGCAGCCGAACGGGACAAGGCTATGGCTACACCTTC
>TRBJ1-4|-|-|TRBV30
CAWSVTVQGEKLFF
TGTGCCTGGAGTGTGACGGTACAAGGTGAAAAACTGTTTTTT
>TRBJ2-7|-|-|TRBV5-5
CASSLDYEQYF
TGTGCCAGCAGCTTGGACTACGAGCAGTACTTC
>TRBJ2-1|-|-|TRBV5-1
CASSSLATLNEQFF
TGCGCCAGCAGCTCTCTAGCCACGCTCAATGAGCAGTTCTTC